This T cell receptor beta chain appears in the sequencing data of a study of identical twins. Study results and caveats: It was out-of-frame TCR alpha sharing in monozygotic twins that models underestimated.

With 1 base removed from V and 4 bases from J, the gap between germline ends came to 11 bases. The CDR3 is 14 residues long. Germline loops: CDR1 MGHDK, CDR2 SYGVNS. With respect to this clonotype: The antigen is unknown.

After template switching added a universal primer site, the resulting cDNA carried unique molecular identifiers. TCRdb ran MiXCR on the 5' RACE reads and lists one entry per CDR3 protein. This sample has nearly 650,000 distinct CDR3 sequences, with just over 7% found just once. Everyone who gave samples was a healthy Caucasian. Another study also made use of these data, one on yellow fever vaccine responses in identical twins.

Sequenced: PBMCs. V gene TRBV25-1 combines with J gene TRBJ2-7; possibly TRBD1 or TRBD2 for D (5 bases each). The TCR comes from a young woman in good health. The CDR3 reads CASSEWDRGYEQYF. DNA of the CDR3: TGTGCCAGCAGTGAATGGGACCGAGGGTACGAGCAGTACTTC.